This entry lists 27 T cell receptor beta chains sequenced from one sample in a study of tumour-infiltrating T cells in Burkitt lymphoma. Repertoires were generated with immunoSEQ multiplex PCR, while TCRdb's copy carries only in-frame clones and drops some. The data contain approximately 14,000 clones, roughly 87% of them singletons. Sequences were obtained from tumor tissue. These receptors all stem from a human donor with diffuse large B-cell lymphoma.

CDR3 amino acids: CASSLGTKTYEQYF. Written as DNA, the CDR3 is TGTGCCAGCAGTTTAGGGACAAAAACCTACGAGCAGTACTTC. The chain employs TRBV27 and TRBJ2-7; the D gene is possibly TRBD1 (6 bases). Germline V gene lookup returns CDR1 MNHEY and CDR2 SMNVEV (reference sequence). The CDR3 loop spans 14 amino acids. V gave up 2 bases and J gave up 2 bases, with 10 bases separating them.

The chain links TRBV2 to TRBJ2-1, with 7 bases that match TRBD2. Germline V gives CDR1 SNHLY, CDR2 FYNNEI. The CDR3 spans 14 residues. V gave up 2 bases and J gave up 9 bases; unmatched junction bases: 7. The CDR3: CASSELGGVGEQFF. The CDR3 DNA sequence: TGTGCCAGCAGTGAACTGGGGGGGGTCGGTGAGCAGTTCTTC.

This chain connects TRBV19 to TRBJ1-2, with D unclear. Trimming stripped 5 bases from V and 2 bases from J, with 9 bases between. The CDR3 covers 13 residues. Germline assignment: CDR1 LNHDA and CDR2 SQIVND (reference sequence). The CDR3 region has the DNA TGTGCCAGTAGTTCAGGTAGCAACTATGGCTACACCTTC. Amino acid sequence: CASSSGSNYGYTF.

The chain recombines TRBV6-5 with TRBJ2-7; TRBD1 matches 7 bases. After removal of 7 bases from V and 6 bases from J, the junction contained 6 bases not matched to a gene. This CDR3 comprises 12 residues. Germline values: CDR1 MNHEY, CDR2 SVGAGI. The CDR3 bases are TGTGCCAGCACCGACAGGGCGCGCGAGCAGTACTTC. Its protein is CASTDRAREQYF.

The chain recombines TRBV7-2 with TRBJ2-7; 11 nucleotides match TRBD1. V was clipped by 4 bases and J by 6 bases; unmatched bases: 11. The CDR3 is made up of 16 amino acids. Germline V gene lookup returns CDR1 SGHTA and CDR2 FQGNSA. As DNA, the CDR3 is TGTGCCAGCAGCTCGTCCTGGACAGGGGGCATTGGCGAGCAGTACTTC. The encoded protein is CASSSSWTGGIGEQYF.

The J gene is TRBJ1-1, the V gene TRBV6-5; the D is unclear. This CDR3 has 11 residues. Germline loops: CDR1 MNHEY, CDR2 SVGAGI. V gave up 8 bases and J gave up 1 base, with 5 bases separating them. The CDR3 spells CASRSNTEAFF. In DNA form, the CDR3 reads TGTGCCAGCCGTTCGAACACTGAAGCTTTCTTT.

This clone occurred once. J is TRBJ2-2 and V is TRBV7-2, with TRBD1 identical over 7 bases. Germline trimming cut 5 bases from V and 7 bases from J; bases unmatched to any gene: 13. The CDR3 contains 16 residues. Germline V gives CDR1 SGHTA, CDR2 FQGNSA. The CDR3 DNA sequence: TGTGCCAGCAGCCTAAGGTCTCGACAGGGTTTCGGGGAGCTGTTTTTT. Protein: CASSLRSRQGFGELFF.

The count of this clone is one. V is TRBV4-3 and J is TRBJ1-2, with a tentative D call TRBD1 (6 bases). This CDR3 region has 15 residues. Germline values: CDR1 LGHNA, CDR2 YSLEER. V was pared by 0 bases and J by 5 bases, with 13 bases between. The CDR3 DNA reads TGCGCCAGCAGCCAAGAGACAGCAGGGGTATATGGCTACACCTTC. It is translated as CASSQETAGVYGYTF.

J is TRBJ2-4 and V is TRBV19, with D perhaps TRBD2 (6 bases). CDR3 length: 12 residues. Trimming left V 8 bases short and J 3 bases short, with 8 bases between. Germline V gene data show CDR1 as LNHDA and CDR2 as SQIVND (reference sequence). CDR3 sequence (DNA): TGTGCCAGTCGGGGGTACAAAAACATTCAGTACTTC. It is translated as CASRGYKNIQYF.

CDR3 in amino acids: CASSRPGRNYGYTF. The CDR3 bases are TGTGCCAGCAGCCGGCCGGGCAGAAACTATGGCTACACCTTC. The genes are TRBV9 and TRBJ1-2, with D hard to call. The germline V gene encodes CDR1 SGDLS and CDR2 YYNGEE. Trimming took off 4 bases at V and 2 bases at J, with 12 bases between the two ends. The CDR3 consists of 14 residues.

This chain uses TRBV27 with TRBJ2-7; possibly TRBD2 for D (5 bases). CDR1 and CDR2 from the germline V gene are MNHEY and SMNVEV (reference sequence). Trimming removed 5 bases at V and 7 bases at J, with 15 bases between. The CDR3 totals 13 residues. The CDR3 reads CASSLGLSFEQYF. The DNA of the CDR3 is TGTGCCAGCAGTCTAGGACTCTCGTTTGAGCAGTACTTC.

CDR3 sequence: CASSFKAGSTYEQYF. CDR3 nucleotide sequence: TGTGCCAGCAGTTTCAAGGCAGGGTCAACCTACGAGCAGTACTTC. This sequence joins TRBV27 and TRBJ2-7; weak D call: TRBD1 (5 bases). This CDR3 is built from 15 residues. Trimming removed 3 bases from V and 2 bases from J, with 14 bases in between. Per the germline V gene, CDR1 is MNHEY and CDR2 is SMNVEV (reference sequence).

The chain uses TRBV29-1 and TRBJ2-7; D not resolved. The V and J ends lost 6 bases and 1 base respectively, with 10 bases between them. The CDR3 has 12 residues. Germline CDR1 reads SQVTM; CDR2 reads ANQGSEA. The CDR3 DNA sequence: TGCAGCGTGAGGACCGCATCCTACGAGCAGTACTTC. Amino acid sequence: CSVRTASYEQYF.

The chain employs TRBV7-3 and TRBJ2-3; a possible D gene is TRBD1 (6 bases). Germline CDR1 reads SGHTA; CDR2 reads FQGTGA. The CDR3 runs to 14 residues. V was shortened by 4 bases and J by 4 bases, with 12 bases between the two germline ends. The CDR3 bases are TGTGCCAGCAGCTCCCTAGGGGGTCCAGATACGCAGTATTTT. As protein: CASSSLGGPDTQYF.

In nucleotides, the CDR3 is TGTGCCAGTAGTATCGTGTCTACGGGTCAGATAGAAGCTTTCTTT. Translating gives CASSIVSTGQIEAFF. The chain combines TRBV19 with TRBJ1-1; unclear D gene. This CDR3 has 15 residues. V lost 3 bases and J 8 bases, leaving 19 bases between the germline ends. Germline V gene sequence: CDR1 LNHDA, CDR2 SQIVND (reference sequence).

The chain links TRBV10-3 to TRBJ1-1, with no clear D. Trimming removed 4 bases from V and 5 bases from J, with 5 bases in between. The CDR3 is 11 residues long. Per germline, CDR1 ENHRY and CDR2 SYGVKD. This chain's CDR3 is CAISAGTEAFF. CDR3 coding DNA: TGTGCCATCAGTGCGGGGACTGAAGCTTTCTTT.

DNA of the CDR3: TGTGCCAGCTCACCACGTATAGGGGAGAACTATGGCTACACCTTC. This gives the protein CASSPRIGENYGYTF. The J gene is TRBJ1-2, the V gene TRBV18; the D gene is possibly TRBD1 (5 bases). Trimming shortened V by 1 base and J by 2 bases, and 11 bases separated the two germline ends. CDR3 length: 15 amino acids. CDR1 is KGHSH and CDR2 is LQKENI in the germline V gene.

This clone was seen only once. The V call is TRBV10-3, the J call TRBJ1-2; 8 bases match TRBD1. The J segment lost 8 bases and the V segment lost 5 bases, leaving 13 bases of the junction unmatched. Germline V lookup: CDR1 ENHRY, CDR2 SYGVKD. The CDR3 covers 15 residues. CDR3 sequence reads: CAISSLARGLDGYTF. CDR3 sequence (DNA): TGTGCCATCAGTTCCCTGGCCAGGGGGCTTGACGGCTACACCTTC.

CDR3 protein: CASSLGVGVSSRGYTF. The CDR3 DNA reads TGTGCCAGCAGCTTAGGTGTGGGGGTTTCCTCTCGGGGCTACACCTTC. The rearrangement uses TRBV13 and TRBJ1-2; tentatively, D is TRBD1 (5 bases). V was cut by 0 bases and J by 8 bases, with 19 bases left in between. Germline V gene sequence: CDR1 PRHDT, CDR2 FYEKMQ (reference sequence). The CDR3 is 16 residues long.

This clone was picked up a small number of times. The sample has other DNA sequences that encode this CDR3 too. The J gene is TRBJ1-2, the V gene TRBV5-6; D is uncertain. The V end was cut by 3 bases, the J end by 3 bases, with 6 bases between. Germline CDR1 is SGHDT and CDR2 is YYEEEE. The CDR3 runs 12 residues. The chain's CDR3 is CASSSDYYGYTF. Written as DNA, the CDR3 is TGTGCCAGCAGCTCCGACTACTATGGCTACACCTTC.

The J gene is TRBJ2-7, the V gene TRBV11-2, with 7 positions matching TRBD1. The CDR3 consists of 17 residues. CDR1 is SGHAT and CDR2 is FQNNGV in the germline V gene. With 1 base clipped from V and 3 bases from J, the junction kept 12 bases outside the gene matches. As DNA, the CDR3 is TGTGCCAGCAGCTTAGGGACAGGTTTCCTTTTGGGCTACGAGCAGTACTTC. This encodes CASSLGTGFLLGYEQYF.

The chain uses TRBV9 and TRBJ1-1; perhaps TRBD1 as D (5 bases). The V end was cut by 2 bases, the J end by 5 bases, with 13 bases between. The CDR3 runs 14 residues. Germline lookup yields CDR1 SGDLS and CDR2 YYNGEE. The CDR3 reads CASSVKQGSTEAFF. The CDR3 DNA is TGTGCCAGCAGCGTCAAGCAGGGAAGTACTGAAGCTTTCTTT.

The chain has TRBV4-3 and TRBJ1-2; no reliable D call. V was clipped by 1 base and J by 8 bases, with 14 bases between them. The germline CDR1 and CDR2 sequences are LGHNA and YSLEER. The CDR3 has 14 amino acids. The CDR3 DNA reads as TGCGCCAGCAGCCAAGCGGGGAGGGTGGGCGGCTACACCTTC. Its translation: CASSQAGRVGGYTF.

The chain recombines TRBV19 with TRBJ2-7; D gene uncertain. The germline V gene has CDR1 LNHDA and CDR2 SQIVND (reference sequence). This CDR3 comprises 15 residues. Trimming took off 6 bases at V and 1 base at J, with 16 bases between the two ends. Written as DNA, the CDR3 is TGTGCCAGTAGCCCCCTCCAGGACGGGTCCTACGAGCAGTACTTC. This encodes CASSPLQDGSYEQYF.

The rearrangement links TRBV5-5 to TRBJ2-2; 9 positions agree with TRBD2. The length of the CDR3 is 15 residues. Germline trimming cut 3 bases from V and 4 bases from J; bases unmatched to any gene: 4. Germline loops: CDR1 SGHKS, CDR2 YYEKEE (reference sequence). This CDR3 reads CASSSVAGVTGELFF. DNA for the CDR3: TGTGCCAGCAGCTCCGTAGCGGGAGTCACCGGGGAGCTGTTTTTT.

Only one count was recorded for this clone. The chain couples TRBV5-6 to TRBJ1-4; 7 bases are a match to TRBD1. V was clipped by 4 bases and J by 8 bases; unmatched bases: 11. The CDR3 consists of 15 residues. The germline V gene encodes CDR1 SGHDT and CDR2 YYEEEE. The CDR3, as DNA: TGTGCCAGCAGCCTCAGACAGGGTGGTCCGGAAAAACTGTTTTTT. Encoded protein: CASSLRQGGPEKLFF.

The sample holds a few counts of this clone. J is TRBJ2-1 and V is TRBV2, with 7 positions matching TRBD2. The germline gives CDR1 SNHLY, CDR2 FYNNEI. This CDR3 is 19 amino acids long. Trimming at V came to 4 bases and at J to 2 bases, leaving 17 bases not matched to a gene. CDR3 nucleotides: TGTGCCAGCAGTGGCTTGGTTATATTGGGGAGGGCCACCTACAATGAGCAGTTCTTC. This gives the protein CASSGLVILGRATYNEQFF.